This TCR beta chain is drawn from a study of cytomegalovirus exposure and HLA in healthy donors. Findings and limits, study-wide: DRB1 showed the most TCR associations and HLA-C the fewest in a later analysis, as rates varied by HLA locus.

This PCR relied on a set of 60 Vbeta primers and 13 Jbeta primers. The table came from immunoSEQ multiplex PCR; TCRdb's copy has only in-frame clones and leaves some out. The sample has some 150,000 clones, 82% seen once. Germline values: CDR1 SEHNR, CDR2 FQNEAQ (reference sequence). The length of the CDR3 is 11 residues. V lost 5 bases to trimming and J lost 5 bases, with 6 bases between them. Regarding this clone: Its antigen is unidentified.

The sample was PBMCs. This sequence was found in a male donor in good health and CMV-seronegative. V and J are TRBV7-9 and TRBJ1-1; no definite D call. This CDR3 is CASSPETEAFF. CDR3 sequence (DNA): TGTGCCAGCAGCCCGGAGACTGAAGCTTTCTTT.